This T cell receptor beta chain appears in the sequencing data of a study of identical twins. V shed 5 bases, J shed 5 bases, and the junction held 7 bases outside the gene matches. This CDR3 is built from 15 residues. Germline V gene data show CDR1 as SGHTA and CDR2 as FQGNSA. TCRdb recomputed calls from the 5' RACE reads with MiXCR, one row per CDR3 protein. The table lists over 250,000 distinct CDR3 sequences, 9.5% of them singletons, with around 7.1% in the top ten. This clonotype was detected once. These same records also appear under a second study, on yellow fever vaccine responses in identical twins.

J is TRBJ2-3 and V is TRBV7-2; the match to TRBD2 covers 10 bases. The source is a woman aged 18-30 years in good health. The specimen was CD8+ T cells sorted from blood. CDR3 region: CASSRSGGALDTQYF. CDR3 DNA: TGTGCCAGCAGCAGAAGCGGGGGGGCCTTAGATACGCAGTATTTT.